Listed here are 30 T cell receptor beta chains from one sample, sequenced in a study of shared clonotypes between healthy human individuals. Assay used: immunoSEQ multiplex PCR; TCRdb lists only in-frame clones, some missing. The profile shows about 750,000 clones, 80% to 95% of them singletons. CD45RO negativity and positive selection for CCR7 defined naive CD8 cells, a population that excluded terminally differentiated effector memory CD45RA+ cells. Specimen: naive CD8+ T cells sorted from blood. All receptors derive from a man aged 25 to 40 in good health.

The rearrangement joins TRBV27 to TRBJ2-7, with 11 bases matching TRBD2. CDR3 length: 16 amino acids. The ends lost 2 bases at V and 4 bases at J; junction bases unmatched: 7. CDR1 is MNHEY and CDR2 is SMNVEV in the germline V gene (reference sequence). Here the CDR3 reads CASSLQLSSGRYEQYF. The CDR3, as DNA: TGTGCCAGCAGTTTACAGTTGTCTAGCGGGAGGTACGAGCAGTACTTC.

Turning to this clone: The same CDR3 is also encoded by other DNA sequences in this sample. V is TRBV27 and J is TRBJ2-7; tentatively, D is TRBD2 (6 bases). Germline V lookup: CDR1 MNHEY, CDR2 SMNVEV (reference sequence). The CDR3 spans 13 residues. With 4 bases removed from V and 4 bases from J, the gap between germline ends came to 11 bases. CDR3: CASSSPGGYEQYF. The CDR3 DNA reads as TGTGCCAGCAGTTCCCCAGGAGGGTACGAGCAGTACTTC.

V gene TRBV29-1 combines with J gene TRBJ2-3, with D unresolved. V lost 5 bases, J lost 2 bases, and 2 bases lay in between. From germline, CDR1 is SQVTM and CDR2 ANQGSEA. The CDR3 loop spans 10 amino acids. CDR3 amino acids: CSVLTDTQYF. The DNA of the CDR3 is TGCAGCGTTCTCACAGATACGCAGTATTTT.

This clone was seen just once. The chain uses TRBV10-3 and TRBJ2-1, with 12 bases lining up with TRBD2. Germline trimming cut 10 bases from V and 5 bases from J; bases unmatched to any gene: 6. This CDR3 is built from 14 residues. The germline CDR1 and CDR2 sequences are ENHRY and SYGVKD. The CDR3 DNA follows: TGTGCCACCCGACTAGCGGGAGACCACAATGAGCAGTTCTTC. This encodes CATRLAGDHNEQFF.

The rearrangement uses TRBV6-4 and TRBJ1-3; no clear D gene. Germline-derived CDR1 and CDR2 are MRHNA and SNTAGT. The CDR3 has 14 amino acids. V lost 7 bases and J lost 4, with 14 bases in between. The CDR3 DNA reads as TGTGCCAGCAAAGAGGCAGGCACCGGAAACACCATATATTTT. This sequence encodes CASKEAGTGNTIYF.

The chain recombines TRBV28 with TRBJ2-7; TRBD1 agrees at 7 bases. CDR3 size: 14 residues. The V gene's germline CDR1 is MDHEN and CDR2 SYDVKM. Unmatched junction bases numbered 6, after V lost 6 bases and J lost 1 base. The CDR3 is CASRPGQTSYEQYF. DNA for the CDR3: TGTGCCAGCAGGCCGGGACAGACATCCTACGAGCAGTACTTC.

In DNA, the CDR3 is TGTGCCAGCAGCGCGGGAACCTATGGCTACACCTTC. It yields the protein CASSAGTYGYTF. The V and J genes are TRBV9 and TRBJ1-2; D unresolved. This CDR3 is 12 amino acids long. Trimming cost V 3 bases and J 4 bases, with 7 bases left between them. Germline V lookup: CDR1 SGDLS, CDR2 YYNGEE.

This clone was seen just once. The CDR3 nucleotides read TGCAGCTGGGGCCCAGGGTTCGGGGGTGAGCAGTTCTTC. This sequence encodes CSWGPGFGGEQFF. The V gene is TRBV29-1, the J gene TRBJ2-1, with D possibly TRBD2 on 6 matching bases. CDR3 length: 13 amino acids. Germline CDR1 and CDR2: SQVTM and ANQGSEA. Trimming removed 8 bases at V and 9 bases at J, with 20 bases between.

The chain uses TRBV13 and TRBJ2-7; D remains unclear. From germline, CDR1 is PRHDT and CDR2 FYEKMQ (reference sequence). V lost 5 bases, J lost 3 bases, and 14 bases lay in between. The CDR3 contains 14 residues. CDR3 bases: TGTGCCAGCAGCCCTTCCCGCGGCCTCTACGAGCAGTACTTC. It codes for CASSPSRGLYEQYF.

This chain connects TRBV5-1 to TRBJ2-7, with no clear D. Germline V gene data show CDR1 as SGHRS and CDR2 as YFSETQ. The CDR3 is made up of 14 amino acids. Trimming removed 4 bases at V and 4 bases at J, with 15 bases between. The CDR3 region is CASSPGRTQYEQYF. CDR3 coding DNA: TGCGCCAGCAGCCCAGGACGGACCCAATACGAGCAGTACTTC.

Concerning this clone itself: Other DNA sequences within the sample encode an identical CDR3. This chain uses TRBV11-3 with TRBJ2-1; no reliable D call. V dropped 6 bases and J dropped 5 bases, with 11 bases sitting between them. This CDR3 comprises 13 residues. CDR1 is SGHNT and CDR2 is YENEEA in the germline V gene. CDR3 sequence reads: CASSSRLDNEQFF. CDR3 nucleotides: TGTGCCAGCAGTTCCAGACTTGACAATGAGCAGTTCTTC.

This clone was counted once. The genes are TRBV7-9 and TRBJ1-5, with TRBD1 as a possible D gene (5 bases). V was clipped by 2 bases and J by 1 base, with 9 bases between them. Germline lookup yields CDR1 SEHNR and CDR2 FQNEAQ (reference sequence). The CDR3 runs 15 residues. In DNA, the CDR3 is TGTGCCAGCAGCTTAACCGGGGCCAGCAATCAGCCCCAGCATTTT. Its protein product is CASSLTGASNQPQHF.

The CDR3 loop reads CASILPGLGHTDTQYF. The CDR3 DNA sequence: TGTGCCAGCATCCTGCCGGGACTAGGACACACAGATACGCAGTATTTT. This chain joins TRBV7-9 and TRBJ2-3; TRBD2 agrees at 8 bases. The CDR3 loop spans 16 amino acids. Trimming at V came to 7 bases and at J to 2 bases, leaving 11 bases not matched to a gene. CDR1 is SEHNR and CDR2 is FQNEAQ in the germline V gene (reference sequence).

This chain uses TRBV18 with TRBJ2-7; 7 bases match TRBD1. This CDR3 has 15 residues. Germline V gene sequence: CDR1 KGHSH, CDR2 LQKENI. J gave up 3 bases and V 4 bases, and 9 bases lay outside the gene matches. The CDR3 coding sequence is TGTGCCAGCTCACGGACCAAGGGACAGAACTACGAGCAGTACTTC. Translated: CASSRTKGQNYEQYF. The variable domain in full, with the rest retrieved from reference TRBV18 and TRBJ2-7, is NAGVMQNPRHLVRRRGQEARLRCSPMKGHSHVYWYRQLPEEGLKFMVYLQKENIIDESGMPKERFSAEFPKEGPSILRIQQVVRGDSAAYFCASSRTKGQNYEQYFGPGTRLTVT.

The rearrangement uses TRBV7-9 and TRBJ1-2, with 10 bases fitting TRBD1. The V gene's germline CDR1 is SEHNR and CDR2 FQNEAQ (reference sequence). The CDR3 has 19 residues. V trimming: 5 bases; J trimming: 1 base; junction bases outside the gene matches: 16. CDR3 sequence: CASSTSVMGQGTHNYGYTF. CDR3 sequence (DNA): TGTGCCAGCAGCACCTCGGTGATGGGACAGGGGACTCATAACTATGGCTACACCTTC. Supplemented by reference TRBV7-9 and TRBJ1-2, the full variable domain reads DTGVSQNPRHKITKRGQNVTFRCDPISEHNRLYWYRQTLGQGPEFLTYFQNEAQLEKSRLLSDRFSAERPKGSFSTLEIQRTEQGDSAMYLCASSTSVMGQGTHNYGYTFGSGTRLTVV.

The chain employs TRBV5-6 and TRBJ2-7, with D tentatively TRBD2 (6 bases). The CDR3 consists of 14 residues. Germline values: CDR1 SGHDT, CDR2 YYEEEE. Trimming removed 3 bases at V and 3 bases at J, with 13 bases between. The CDR3 coding sequence is TGTGCCAGCAGCTCCTCGGAGGGCTACTACGAGCAGTACTTC. It translates to CASSSSEGYYEQYF.

This chain uses TRBV9 with TRBJ2-1; 8 bases align to TRBD2. V lost 0 bases to trimming and J lost 9 bases; unmatched junction nucleotides: 11. This CDR3 has 16 residues. The germline CDR1 and CDR2 sequences are SGDLS and YYNGEE. The DNA of the CDR3 is TGTGCCAGCAGCGTAGGGTCGCGGGAGGTTGTAGGTGAGCAGTTCTTC. Its translation: CASSVGSREVVGEQFF.

This clone has only one observation. The J gene is TRBJ2-5, the V gene TRBV27; the D gene could be TRBD1 or TRBD2 (5 bases each). The germline gives CDR1 MNHEY, CDR2 SMNVEV (reference sequence). This CDR3 contains 16 residues. Trimming shortened V by 0 bases and J by 1 base, and 12 bases separated the two germline ends. In nucleotides, the CDR3 is TGTGCCAGCAGTTTATCGTTGGGGGATGTCCAAGAGACCCAGTACTTC. It is translated as CASSLSLGDVQETQYF.

The rearrangement uses TRBV6-1 and TRBJ2-1, with TRBD1 identical over 9 bases. Germline V gene data show CDR1 as MNHNS and CDR2 as SASEGT. The CDR3 length is 11 residues. J was trimmed by 16 bases and V by 4 bases; bases with no gene match: 5. CDR3 residues: CASSVPGQGFF. CDR3 sequence (DNA): TGTGCCAGCAGTGTGCCGGGACAGGGTTTCTTC.

The V call is TRBV13, the J call TRBJ2-1; 8 positions match TRBD1. The CDR3 sequence is 13 residues long. Germline V gene sequence: CDR1 PRHDT, CDR2 FYEKMQ (reference sequence). Trimming took 4 bases from V and 6 from J; bases not matched to a gene: 2. The CDR3 loop is CASSSTGVNEQFF. The DNA of the CDR3 is TGTGCCAGCAGCTCGACAGGGGTCAATGAGCAGTTCTTC.

The chain has TRBV2 and TRBJ2-2; D remains unclear. The CDR3 extends over 15 amino acids. The V and J ends lost 3 bases and 1 base respectively, with 9 bases between them. Germline assignment: CDR1 SNHLY and CDR2 FYNNEI. CDR3 in amino acids: CASSDPTRNTGELFF. Written as DNA, the CDR3 is TGTGCCAGCAGTGATCCTACAAGGAACACCGGGGAGCTGTTTTTT. The full variable domain, in which reference TRBV2 and TRBJ2-2 provide the parts outside the CDR3, is EPEVTQTPSHQVTQMGQEVILRCVPISNHLYFYWYRQILGQKVEFLVSFYNNEISEKSEIFDDQFSVERPDGSNFTLKIRSTKLEDSAMYFCASSDPTRNTGELFFGEGSRLTVL.

The chain uses TRBV10-2 and TRBJ2-2, with a weak D call TRBD2 (6 bases). Per the germline V gene, CDR1 is WSHSY and CDR2 is SAAADI. The CDR3 contains 16 residues. Trimming shortened V by 0 bases and J by 3 bases, and 11 bases separated the two germline ends. The DNA for the CDR3 is TGCGCCAGCAGTGAGTCGCCTGGGAGGCACACCGGGGAGCTGTTTTTT. This encodes CASSESPGRHTGELFF.

This clone was seen once. This CDR3 is CSVEDGGVGEQFF. The CDR3 nucleotides read TGCAGCGTTGAAGACGGAGGGGTTGGTGAGCAGTTCTTC. This chain links TRBV29-1 with TRBJ2-1, with D perhaps matching TRBD2 (6 bases). The CDR3 has 13 amino acids. Deletions cut 0 bases from V and 9 bases from J, with 12 bases between. Germline CDR1 SQVTM, CDR2 ANQGSEA.

This clone came up once. The chain couples TRBV7-9 to TRBJ2-7, with a weak D call TRBD2 (6 bases). V was cut by 4 bases and J by 0 bases, with 13 bases left in between. CDR3 length: 15 residues. Germline loops: CDR1 SEHNR, CDR2 FQNEAQ (reference sequence). The CDR3 coding sequence is TGTGCCAGCAGCTCGGGGACTTCTAGCTCCTACGAGCAGTACTTC. Its translation: CASSSGTSSSYEQYF.

CDR3 residues: CASSQYDSSNQPQHF. The CDR3 nucleotides read TGCGCCAGCAGCCAATACGATTCAAGCAATCAGCCCCAGCATTTT. V gene TRBV4-1 combines with J gene TRBJ1-5, with D hard to call. Looked up from germline, CDR1 is MGHRA and CDR2 is YSYEKL. V shed 2 bases and J shed 1 base, with 9 bases lying between them. This CDR3 contains 15 residues.

The chain uses TRBV28 and TRBJ2-5; no clear D gene. This CDR3 spans 11 amino acids. The germline CDR1 and CDR2 sequences are MDHEN and SYDVKM. V was pared by 6 bases and J by 0 bases, with 2 bases between. The CDR3: CASRDQETQYF. As DNA, the CDR3 is TGTGCCAGCAGAGACCAAGAGACCCAGTACTTC.

J is TRBJ2-1 and V is TRBV19, with 8 bases identical to TRBD2. The germline V gene encodes CDR1 LNHDA and CDR2 SQIVND (reference sequence). J gave up 0 bases and V 5 bases, and 9 bases lay outside the gene matches. The length of the CDR3 is 17 residues. CDR3 region: CASSALAGQASYNEQFF. In DNA, the CDR3 is TGTGCCAGTAGTGCCTTAGCGGGACAAGCCTCCTACAATGAGCAGTTCTTC.

This chain links TRBV4-1 with TRBJ2-3; 10 nucleotides match TRBD2. This CDR3 spans 15 amino acids. Germline loops: CDR1 MGHRA, CDR2 YSYEKL. The V and J ends lost 4 bases and 4 bases, in that order; junction bases with no gene match: 5. CDR3 region: CASSPVAGGADTQYF. The CDR3, as DNA: TGCGCCAGCAGCCCTGTAGCGGGAGGAGCAGATACGCAGTATTTT.

This chain uses TRBV11-2 with TRBJ2-3; 8 bases are a match to TRBD1. CDR1 and CDR2 (germline): SGHAT, FQNNGV. Trimming at V came to 5 bases and at J to 6 bases, leaving 13 bases not matched to a gene. CDR3 size: 16 residues. Written as DNA, the CDR3 is TGTGCCAGCAGCACCTCCCGGGACAGGAACAAGGATACGCAGTATTTT. Amino acids: CASSTSRDRNKDTQYF.

CDR3 loop: CASSLGPGTSGNNEQFF. Here the CDR3 DNA reads TGTGCCAGCAGCTTAGGACCTGGGACTAGCGGGAACAATGAGCAGTTCTTC. V and J are TRBV11-2 and TRBJ2-1, with 13 nucleotides matching TRBD2. The V segment lost 1 base and the J segment 5 bases; nucleotides outside the gene matches: 5. The germline V gene encodes CDR1 SGHAT and CDR2 FQNNGV. CDR3 length equals 17 residues.